One sample yielded the 26 T cell receptor beta chains listed below, sequenced in a study of blood T cell repertoires in COVID-19. Only in-frame clones appear in the TCRdb table, and some are missing; sequencing was by immunoSEQ multiplex PCR. The sample holds some 83,000 clones; about three quarters are singletons and the top ten take approximately 15%. Sequenced sample: peripheral blood. The receptors stem from a woman of 80 years or more with acute or convalescent COVID-19.

The rearrangement joins TRBV11-3 to TRBJ2-2; D is perhaps TRBD1 (5 bases). The length of the CDR3 is 14 residues. The germline V and J ends were trimmed by 5 bases and 7 bases, with 14 bases remaining between them. CDR1 SGHNT and CDR2 YENEEA come from the germline V gene. The CDR3 bases are TGTGCCAGCAGCATCCAGGGTTACGGCGGGGAGCTGTTTTTT. It yields the protein CASSIQGYGGELFF.

This clone was observed once. The chain joins TRBV7-9 to TRBJ2-3; 7 bases are shared with TRBD2. This CDR3 comprises 17 residues. Germline CDR1 and CDR2: SEHNR and FQNEAQ (reference sequence). The J segment lost 2 bases and the V segment lost 5 bases, leaving 13 bases of the junction unmatched. The CDR3 nucleotides are TGTGCCAGCAGCCAGATCTTTCGCGGGGGAGCCACAGATACGCAGTATTTT. Protein product: CASSQIFRGGATDTQYF.

J is TRBJ2-1 and V is TRBV7-9; maybe TRBD2 (6 bases). The germline gives CDR1 SEHNR, CDR2 FQNEAQ (reference sequence). Trimming removed 4 bases at V and 5 bases at J, with 12 bases between. This CDR3 has 14 amino acids. The chain's CDR3 is CASSWGGANNEQFF. The CDR3, as DNA: TGTGCCAGCAGCTGGGGCGGGGCCAACAATGAGCAGTTCTTC.

The chain has TRBV11-2 and TRBJ1-3, with TRBD1 as a possible D gene (6 bases). The CDR3 is made up of 15 amino acids. Germline loops: CDR1 SGHAT, CDR2 FQNNGV. Trimming took off 6 bases at V and 0 bases at J, with 12 bases between the two ends. This chain's CDR3 is CASSYVRGSGNTIYF. The CDR3 bases are TGTGCCAGCAGTTATGTCAGGGGCTCTGGAAACACCATATATTTT.

The chain couples TRBV7-8 to TRBJ1-2, with 10 bases that match TRBD1. The CDR3 totals 14 residues. With 2 bases clipped from V and 8 bases from J, the junction kept 5 bases outside the gene matches. In germline, CDR1 is SGHVS, CDR2 FQNEAQ. CDR3 residues: CASSLRQGASGYTF. The CDR3 nucleotides are TGTGCCAGCAGCTTAAGACAGGGGGCTTCGGGCTACACCTTC.

The rearrangement links TRBV7-9 to TRBJ1-2, with 7 bases aligning to TRBD1. This CDR3 is 14 amino acids long. The germline V gene encodes CDR1 SEHNR and CDR2 FQNEAQ (reference sequence). V lost 5 bases to trimming and J lost 6 bases; unmatched junction nucleotides: 9. The CDR3 DNA is TGTGCCAGCAGCCCCTTGGGACAGCCCAATGGCTACACCTTC. As protein: CASSPLGQPNGYTF.

This chain connects TRBV6-2 or TRBV6-3 to TRBJ2-5; D unresolved. The CDR3 contains 13 residues. CDR1 MNHEY and CDR2 SVGEGT come from the germline V gene. V was cut by 6 bases and J by 5 bases, with 13 bases left in between. The CDR3 sequence: CASSPATRETQYF. The CDR3 bases are TGTGCCAGCAGCCCCGCCACTCGGGAGACCCAGTACTTC.

The chain carries TRBV5-1 and TRBJ2-3; TRBD2 agrees at 11 bases. V lost 3 bases, J lost 1 base, and 1 base stayed unmatched. The CDR3 length is 15 residues. The V gene's germline CDR1 is SGHRS and CDR2 YFSETQ. The CDR3 DNA is TGCGCCAGCAGCTGGGGACTAGCGGGCACAGATACGCAGTATTTT. Encoded protein: CASSWGLAGTDTQYF.

The J gene is TRBJ2-1, the V gene TRBV7-3; tentatively, D is TRBD2 (6 bases). This CDR3 is built from 15 residues. Germline CDR1 is SGHTA and CDR2 is FQGTGA. V was shortened by 4 bases and J by 5 bases, with 15 bases between the two germline ends. The CDR3 loop reads CASSSPSAKNNEQFF. As DNA, the CDR3 is TGTGCCAGCAGCTCCCCTAGCGCTAAAAACAATGAGCAGTTCTTC.

The chain links TRBV27 to TRBJ2-3, with D possibly TRBD1 on 5 matching bases. Germline CDR1 MNHEY, CDR2 SMNVEV (reference sequence). The CDR3 covers 15 residues. Trimming cost V 4 bases and J 4 bases, with 15 bases left between them. In nucleotides, the CDR3 is TGTGCCAGCAGTTGGGCGTCCTCAGGGTCAGATACGCAGTATTTT. Translation: CASSWASSGSDTQYF.

The chain uses TRBV5-1 and TRBJ2-7; 7 bases map to TRBD2. This CDR3 is 14 amino acids long. Trimming took 1 base from V and 6 from J; bases not matched to a gene: 7. From germline, CDR1 is SGHRS and CDR2 YFSETQ. CDR3 loop: CASSLRSGGGEQYF. The CDR3 region has the DNA TGCGCCAGCAGCTTGCGAAGTGGGGGGGGCGAGCAGTACTTC. The full variable domain, completed using reference TRBV5-1 and TRBJ2-7, is KAGVTQTPRYLIKTRGQQVTLSCSPISGHRSVSWYQQTPGQGLQFLFEYFSETQRNKGNFPGRFSGRQFSNSRSEMNVSTLELGDSALYLCASSLRSGGGEQYFGPGTRLTVT.

This clone showed up just a few times. This CDR3 is CASSVAPLNEQFF. The CDR3 DNA sequence: TGTGCCAGCAGCGTAGCCCCTCTCAATGAGCAGTTCTTC. This chain links TRBV9 with TRBJ2-1, with D hard to call. V was cut by 0 bases and J by 6 bases, with 7 bases left in between. The CDR3 loop spans 13 amino acids. The germline CDR1 and CDR2 sequences are SGDLS and YYNGEE.

This clone has more than one count but fewer than ten. This rearrangement joins TRBV2 to TRBJ2-5; D is perhaps TRBD1 (6 bases). This CDR3 region has 15 residues. Germline lookup yields CDR1 SNHLY and CDR2 FYNNEI. The V and J ends lost 5 bases and 2 bases respectively, with 15 bases between them. CDR3: CASSLLGAPQETQYF. Written as DNA, the CDR3 is TGTGCCAGCAGTCTGCTGGGGGCGCCTCAAGAGACCCAGTACTTC.

The chain joins TRBV28 to TRBJ1-2, with TRBD1 matching over 7 bases. This CDR3 has 15 amino acids. V gave up 6 bases and J gave up 6 bases; unmatched junction bases: 13. Germline CDR1 and CDR2: MDHEN and SYDVKM. The CDR3: CASRTGTALPHGYTF. In DNA, the CDR3 is TGTGCCAGCAGGACCGGGACAGCCTTGCCCCATGGCTACACCTTC.

This chain uses TRBV20-1 with TRBJ1-1; 7 positions agree with TRBD1. The ends lost 3 bases at V and 5 bases at J; junction bases unmatched: 6. The CDR3 runs to 13 residues. Germline V CDR1 and CDR2: DFQATT, SNEGSKA (reference sequence). CDR3 sequence (DNA): TGCAGTGCTAGTAGGGGGCGCGAGACTGAAGCTTTCTTT. It encodes CSASRGRETEAFF.

The chain has TRBV19 and TRBJ1-4, with D perhaps matching TRBD1 (6 bases). V lost 5 bases and J 3 bases, leaving 7 bases between the germline ends. CDR3 size: 13 residues. Germline V gene sequence: CDR1 LNHDA, CDR2 SQIVND (reference sequence). The CDR3 nucleotides read TGTGCCAGTAGTGGACAGCCTAATGAAAAACTGTTTTTT. Protein: CASSGQPNEKLFF.

The chain has TRBV18 and TRBJ2-7; maybe TRBD1 (6 bases). CDR3 length: 14 amino acids. Germline loops: CDR1 KGHSH, CDR2 LQKENI. V was shortened by 0 bases and J by 3 bases, with 9 bases between the two germline ends. The CDR3 spells CASSPPGHDYEQYF. CDR3 bases: TGTGCCAGCTCACCACCGGGACACGACTACGAGCAGTACTTC.

The rearrangement links TRBV19 to TRBJ2-7; D unresolved. Germline loops: CDR1 LNHDA, CDR2 SQIVND (reference sequence). The CDR3 covers 14 residues. V shed 5 bases and J shed 6 bases, with 17 bases lying between them. Here the CDR3 DNA reads TGTGCCAGTAGTCCGAGCCGAAATTTGCTCGAGCAGTACTTC. Protein product: CASSPSRNLLEQYF.

This chain links TRBV3-1 (or the pseudogene TRBV3-2) with TRBJ1-5, with D maybe TRBD1 (5 bases). V was clipped by 8 bases and J by 4 bases, with 12 bases between them. The CDR3 is 13 residues long. The germline V gene has CDR1 LGHDT and CDR2 YNNKEL (reference sequence). The CDR3 loop reads CASSGGRNQPQHF. CDR3 DNA: TGTGCCAGCTCCGGGGGAAGAAATCAGCCCCAGCATTTT.

The gene calls are TRBV24-1 and TRBJ2-7, with TRBD1 matching 9 bases. CDR1 is KGHDR, CDR2 SFDVKD, per germline. The V gene end was trimmed by 12 bases and the J gene end by 5 bases; junction bases not matched to a gene: 4. The CDR3 covers 11 residues. CDR3 residues: CAPTGGNEQYF. The CDR3 DNA reads TGTGCCCCCACAGGGGGCAACGAGCAGTACTTC.

This clone was counted a few times. This chain uses TRBV5-4 with TRBJ2-5, with D uncertain. V was trimmed by 0 bases and J by 5 bases, leaving 8 bases between them. Germline-derived CDR1 and CDR2 are SGHNT and YYREEE (reference sequence). CDR3 size: 13 residues. In nucleotides, the CDR3 is TGTGCCAGCAGCTTGGAGCCCGTCGAGACCCAGTACTTC. As protein: CASSLEPVETQYF.

By sample fraction, this clone is medium-sized. This chain joins TRBV5-6 and TRBJ1-2, with 7 bases aligning to TRBD1. CDR1 is SGHDT and CDR2 is YYEEEE in the germline V gene. J gave up 7 bases and V 3 bases, and 9 bases lay outside the gene matches. There are 14 residues in the CDR3. The CDR3 DNA reads TGTGCCAGCAGCTCGGTGGACAGGCTCGGTGGCTACACCTTC. This sequence encodes CASSSVDRLGGYTF.

This chain connects TRBV25-1 to TRBJ2-1, with 9 bases lining up with TRBD2. Germline CDR1 MGHDK, CDR2 SYGVNS. The CDR3 runs to 16 residues. With V trimmed by 7 bases and J by 3 bases, 10 bases remained unmatched. The CDR3 here is CASMTSGGSNYNEQFF. CDR3 DNA: TGTGCCAGCATGACCAGCGGGGGGTCTAACTACAATGAGCAGTTCTTC.

The V call is TRBV14, the J call TRBJ2-3; TRBD2 agrees at 9 bases. V gave up 1 base and J gave up 5 bases; unmatched junction bases: 7. CDR3 length equals 16 residues. Germline loops: CDR1 SGHDN, CDR2 FVKESK. The CDR3 loop reads CASSQVAGGPGDTQYF. The CDR3 nucleotides are TGTGCCAGCAGCCAAGTTGCGGGGGGGCCAGGAGATACGCAGTATTTT. Using reference TRBV14 and TRBJ2-3 for the parts outside the CDR3, the full variable domain is EAGVTQFPSHSVIEKGQTVTLRCDPISGHDNLYWYRRVMGKEIKFLLHFVKESKQDESGMPNNRFLAERTGGTYSTLKVQPAELEDSGVYFCASSQVAGGPGDTQYFGPGTRLTVL.

The chain combines TRBV3-1 (or the pseudogene TRBV3-2) with TRBJ1-2; 7 bases are a match to TRBD1. V dropped 4 bases and J dropped 5; count of bases not matched to a gene: 7. CDR1 is LGHDT, CDR2 YNNKEL, per germline (reference sequence). The CDR3 spans 14 residues. The CDR3 DNA is TGTGCCAGCAGCCCTCAGGCAGGGGGATATGGCTACACCTTC. Its protein product is CASSPQAGGYGYTF.

The chain carries TRBV19 and TRBJ2-2; unclear D gene. The CDR3 is 13 residues long. Germline CDR1 reads LNHDA; CDR2 reads SQIVND (reference sequence). With 3 bases removed from V and 6 bases from J, the gap between germline ends came to 8 bases. CDR3 region: CASSMVAAGELFF. CDR3 nucleotide sequence: TGTGCCAGTAGTATGGTAGCCGCCGGGGAGCTGTTTTTT.